This T cell receptor beta chain is from a study of shared clonotypes between healthy human individuals. Study in general: Per donor, three plates held CD4 naive cells, three held CD4 memory, two held CD8 naive and one held CD8 memory.

Naive CD8 populations comprised CD45RO-negative cells positively selected for CCR7, excluding terminally differentiated effector memory CD45RA+ cells. Sequencing used immunoSEQ multiplex PCR; TCRdb keeps in-frame clones, though not all of them. Of under 2,000,000 clones listed, around 96% are singletons. This CDR3 region has 13 residues. From germline, CDR1 is SGHAT and CDR2 FQDESV (reference sequence). The trim removed 6 bases at V and 4 bases at J, leaving 6 bases unmatched. This chain joins TRBV11-1 and TRBJ2-7, with TRBD1 identical over 7 bases. The receptor was derived from a man aged 18-30 years in good health. Material: naive CD8+ T cells sorted from blood. CDR3: CASSWGQQYEQYF. The CDR3 bases are TGTGCCAGCAGTTGGGGACAGCAGTACGAGCAGTACTTC.